This entry lists 14 T cell receptor beta chains sequenced from one sample in a study of OX40 agonist ivuxolimab in advanced cancers. TCRdb's table, derived via immunoSEQ multiplex PCR, lists solely in-frame clones and lacks some. There are some 59,000 clones in the sample; approximately 90% occur only once, and 8.7% lies in the top ten. Sequencing was performed on CD4+ or CD8+ T cells sorted from blood, taken in a trial of the OX40 agonist ivuxolimab. The receptors originated from an adult with an advanced solid tumor such as melanoma, head and neck, liver or kidney cancer.

The chain links TRBV5-4 to TRBJ2-1, with D possibly TRBD2 on 6 matching bases. The CDR3 consists of 16 residues. Germline V gene lookup returns CDR1 SGHNT and CDR2 YYREEE (reference sequence). V lost 0 bases, J lost 0 bases, and 10 bases lay in between. The CDR3 loop is CASSLVGGVSYNEQFF. The CDR3, as DNA: TGTGCCAGCAGCTTGGTTGGCGGGGTCTCCTACAATGAGCAGTTCTTC.

This clone is a singleton in its sample. The rearrangement links TRBV4-2 to TRBJ2-7; no firm D call. The CDR3 consists of 15 residues. Germline CDR1 LGHNA, CDR2 YNFKEQ. The V and J ends lost 1 base and 0 bases respectively, with 10 bases between them. As DNA, the CDR3 is TGTGCCAGCAGCCAAGTGTGGGCTAGCTCCTACGAGCAGTACTTC. This gives the protein CASSQVWASSYEQYF.

The V gene is TRBV19, the J gene TRBJ2-2; TRBD2 aligns across 10 bases. This CDR3 contains 16 residues. V was clipped by 3 bases and J by 2 bases; unmatched bases: 3. Germline V gene sequence: CDR1 LNHDA, CDR2 SQIVND (reference sequence). The CDR3 spells CASSILAGVNTGELFF. CDR3 in DNA: TGTGCCAGTAGTATCCTAGCGGGAGTTAACACCGGGGAGCTGTTTTTT.

The CDR3 protein is CASSTVGVSTDTQYF. Written as DNA, the CDR3 is TGTGCCAGTAGTACCGTAGGGGTGAGCACAGATACGCAGTATTTT. V usage is TRBV19 and J usage is TRBJ2-3, with D possibly TRBD1 on 5 matching bases. V gave up 4 bases and J gave up 0 bases, with 11 bases separating them. Germline loops: CDR1 LNHDA, CDR2 SQIVND (reference sequence). CDR3 length equals 15 residues. The complete variable domain, with remaining parts taken from reference TRBV19 and TRBJ2-3, reads DGGITQSPKYLFRKEGQNVTLSCEQNLNHDAMYWYRQDPGQGLRLIYYSQIVNDFQKGDIAEGYSVSREKKESFPLTVTSAQKNPTAFYLCASSTVGVSTDTQYFGPGTRLTVL.

This chain uses TRBV5-4 with TRBJ1-2; a possible D gene is TRBD1 (5 bases). Germline CDR1 SGHNT, CDR2 YYREEE (reference sequence). This CDR3 comprises 15 residues. Trimming pared 6 bases from V and 3 bases from J, leaving 18 bases between. CDR3 nucleotide sequence: TGTGCCAGCACCTCGCGGACGATAGGGGACTATGGCTACACCTTC. This sequence encodes CASTSRTIGDYGYTF.

In this sample, this clone turned up once. The chain uses TRBV11-1 and TRBJ1-2; D is possibly TRBD1 (6 bases). Trimming took 3 bases from V and 3 from J, leaving 17 bases between them. This CDR3 region has 16 residues. CDR1 is SGHAT, CDR2 FQDESV, per germline (reference sequence). The CDR3 sequence: CASSFDFSQGYYGYTF. CDR3 sequence (DNA): TGTGCCAGCAGCTTTGATTTTTCGCAGGGGTACTATGGCTACACCTTC.

The chain links TRBV27 to TRBJ2-1; 10 bases agree with TRBD2. This CDR3 spans 16 amino acids. Germline values: CDR1 MNHEY, CDR2 SMNVEV (reference sequence). Unmatched junction bases numbered 9, after V lost 3 bases and J lost 7 bases. The CDR3 sequence: CASSLVASGRGNEQFF. The CDR3 nucleotides read TGTGCCAGCAGTTTGGTGGCTAGCGGGAGAGGAAATGAGCAGTTCTTC.

V usage is TRBV28 and J usage is TRBJ2-1, with TRBD1 matching over 9 bases. CDR3 length: 18 residues. The V segment lost 6 bases and the J segment 4 bases; nucleotides outside the gene matches: 16. Germline V CDR1 and CDR2: MDHEN, SYDVKM. The CDR3, as DNA: TGTGCCAGCAGACACAAATTCCTACAGGGGGCCGAGTACAATGAGCAGTTCTTC. Its translation is CASRHKFLQGAEYNEQFF.

The CDR3 DNA reads as TGTGCCAGCAGTTTACCGGGAGTGGTTCCTTCAACCGGGGAGCTGTTTTTT. It yields the protein CASSLPGVVPSTGELFF. The chain carries TRBV28 and TRBJ2-2; possibly TRBD2 for D (6 bases). The CDR3 length is 17 residues. Germline V gene sequence: CDR1 MDHEN, CDR2 SYDVKM. V was trimmed by 2 bases and J by 5 bases, leaving 18 bases between them.

J is TRBJ2-1 and V is TRBV5-1; TRBD1 matches 10 bases. The V gene's germline CDR1 is SGHRS and CDR2 YFSETQ. The V and J ends lost 3 bases and 3 bases, in that order; junction bases with no gene match: 3. This CDR3 region has 15 residues. The CDR3 DNA follows: TGCGCCAGCAGCTGGCGGGACAGGGGCTACAATGAGCAGTTCTTC. Amino acids: CASSWRDRGYNEQFF.

The V call is TRBV7-9, the J call TRBJ2-3; possible D gene TRBD1, 6 bases. In germline, CDR1 is SEHNR, CDR2 FQNEAQ (reference sequence). The CDR3 consists of 16 residues. The V and J ends lost 5 bases and 2 bases respectively, with 17 bases between them. CDR3 residues: CASSTGLTGTTDTQYF. Here the CDR3 DNA reads TGTGCCAGCAGCACCGGCCTAACAGGGACCACAGATACGCAGTATTTT.

In nucleotides, the CDR3 is TGTGCCAGCAGCATACTCAGGGGTCCAGATACGCAGTATTTT. The encoded protein is CASSILRGPDTQYF. This sequence joins TRBV9 and TRBJ2-3, with D maybe TRBD1 (6 bases). The CDR3 totals 14 residues. Between the trimmed V and J ends, which lost 4 bases and 4 bases, there was a span of 13 bases. CDR1 and CDR2 from the germline V gene are SGDLS and YYNGEE.

This clone appeared a few times. The chain has TRBV28 and TRBJ2-6; D is uncertain. Germline loops: CDR1 MDHEN, CDR2 SYDVKM. CDR3 size: 14 residues. The germline V and J ends were trimmed by 3 bases and 2 bases, with 5 bases remaining between them. DNA for the CDR3: TGTGCCAGCAGTTTTTTCCCTGGGGCCAACGTCCTGACTTTC. Translating gives CASSFFPGANVLTF.

This clone came up a few times. This CDR3 is CASSADPYSYEQYF. The CDR3 bases are TGTGCCAGCAGCGCGGACCCATACTCCTACGAGCAGTACTTC. The gene calls are TRBV7-8 and TRBJ2-7; no clear D. This CDR3 spans 14 amino acids. Trimming stripped 5 bases from V and 0 bases from J, with 11 bases between. Looked up from germline, CDR1 is SGHVS and CDR2 is FQNEAQ.